This T cell receptor (beta chain) was captured by sequencing in a study of T cell repertoires in cytomegalovirus infection. Trimming shortened V by 5 bases and J by 5 bases, and 8 bases separated the two germline ends. This CDR3 has 12 residues. TCRdb used MiXCR to reprocess the reads, holding one entry per CDR3 protein. In the table there are roughly 570,000 distinct CDR3 sequences, around 40% of which are singletons. This clonotype has a count of ten or more. Its antigen is unknown. The chain employs TRBV12-3 or TRBV12-4 and TRBJ2-3; possibly TRBD1 for D (5 bases). This TCR was recovered from a human donor in good health (CMV status not recorded). Some clones in this sample may be carry-over from other donors' samples. Sequences were derived from cultured PBMCs, sampled from culture after CMV antigen stimulation. The CDR3 loop reads CASSQGGDTQYF. Written as DNA, the CDR3 is TGTGCCAGCAGTCAGGGCGGAGATACGCAGTATTTT.